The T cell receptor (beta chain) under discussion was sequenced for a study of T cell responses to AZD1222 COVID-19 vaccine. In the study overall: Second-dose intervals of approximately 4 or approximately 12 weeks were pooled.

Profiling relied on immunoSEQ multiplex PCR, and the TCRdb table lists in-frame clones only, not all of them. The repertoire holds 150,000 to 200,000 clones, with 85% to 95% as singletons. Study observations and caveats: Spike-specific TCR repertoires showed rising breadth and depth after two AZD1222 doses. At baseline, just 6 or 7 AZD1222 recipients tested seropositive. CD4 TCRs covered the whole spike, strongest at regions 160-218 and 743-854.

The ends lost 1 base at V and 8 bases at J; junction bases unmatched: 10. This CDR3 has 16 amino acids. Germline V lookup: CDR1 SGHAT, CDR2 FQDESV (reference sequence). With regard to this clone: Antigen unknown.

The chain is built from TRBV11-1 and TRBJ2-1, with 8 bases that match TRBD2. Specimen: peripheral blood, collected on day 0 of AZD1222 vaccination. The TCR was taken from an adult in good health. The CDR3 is CASSLEVGRAEDEQFF. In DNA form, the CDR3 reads TGTGCCAGCAGCTTAGAGGTCGGGAGGGCCGAGGATGAGCAGTTCTTC. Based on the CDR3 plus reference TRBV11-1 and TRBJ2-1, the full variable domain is EAEVAQSPRYKITEKSQAVAFWCDPISGHATLYWYRQILGQGPELLVQFQDESVVDDSQLPKDRFSAERLKGVDSTLKIQPAELGDSAMYLCASSLEVGRAEDEQFFGPGTRLTVL.